These 11 T cell receptor beta chains were sequenced from one sample in a study of T cells expressing NK-cell markers. For each CDR3 protein, TCRdb gives one entry from its re-call of the 5' RACE reads, without DNA. The table for this sample gives approximately 150,000 distinct CDR3 sequences. Sequencing was done on a sample of blood T cells: a sorted CD56 or NKG2C T cell subset, CD4+ or CD8+ T cells, or bulk PBMC T cells (not recorded which). Receptors were obtained from a woman between 18 and 69 years old in good health.

This chain links TRBV28 with TRBJ2-2; TCRdb lists TRBD2, though no DNA is available to test this call. The CDR3 totals 15 residues. Germline assignment: CDR1 MDHEN and CDR2 SYDVKM. The CDR3 spells CASSSGTRNTGELFF.

The gene calls are TRBV7-2 and TRBJ2-1; TCRdb proposes TRBD2, but this gene call is untestable without DNA. Looked up from germline, CDR1 is SGHTA and CDR2 is FQGNSA. The CDR3 runs to 14 residues. CDR3 amino acids: CASSLVGLGNEQFF.

This chain links TRBV7-2 with TRBJ2-7. This CDR3 has 15 residues. Per the germline V gene, CDR1 is SGHTA and CDR2 is FQGNSA. The CDR3 spells CASPLFRATTYEQYF. The full variable domain, its missing parts supplied by reference TRBV7-2 and TRBJ2-7, is GAGVSQSPSNKVTEKGKDVELRCDPISGHTALYWYRQSLGQGLEFLIYFQGNSAPDKSGLPSDRFSAERTGGSVSTLTIQRTQQEDSAVYLCASPLFRATTYEQYFGPGTRLTVT.

The chain couples TRBV6-2 or TRBV6-3 to TRBJ1-3; TCRdb selects TRBD1, and the lack of DNA leaves this call unchecked. The germline V gene has CDR1 MNHEY and CDR2 SVGEGT. CDR3 size: 15 residues. The CDR3 protein is CASSWTGVSGNTIYF.

V usage is TRBV3-1 and J usage is TRBJ1-2; TCRdb gives TRBD1 as the D gene, but with no DNA this cannot be confirmed. The CDR3 extends over 12 amino acids. Per germline, CDR1 LGHDT and CDR2 YNNKEL (reference sequence). CDR3 region: CASSQEGGGYTF. Combining the CDR3 with reference TRBV3-1 and TRBJ1-2 gives the whole variable domain DTAVSQTPKYLVTQMGNDKSIKCEQNLGHDTMYWYKQDSKKFLKIMFSYNNKELIINETVPNRFSPKSPDKAHLNLHINSLELGDSAVYFCASSQEGGGYTFGSGTRLTVV.

This chain connects TRBV4-1 to TRBJ2-1. CDR1 and CDR2 from the germline V gene are MGHRA and YSYEKL. This CDR3 contains 15 residues. The CDR3 loop is CASSQDPRDNNEQFF.

The V and J genes are TRBV6-2 or TRBV6-3 and TRBJ2-7; with no DNA, the TCRdb D assignment of TRBD2 cannot be verified. The CDR3 runs to 17 residues. Germline lookup yields CDR1 MNHEY and CDR2 SVGEGT. The CDR3 spells CASSYFGLAGTNYEQYF.

The chain recombines TRBV2 with TRBJ1-1; TCRdb selects TRBD1, and the lack of DNA leaves this call unchecked. Germline CDR1 is SNHLY and CDR2 is FYNNEI. This CDR3 region has 13 residues. The CDR3 loop reads CASNAGLGTEAFF.

V is TRBV24-1 and J is TRBJ1-5; absent DNA, TCRdb's TRBD1 call cannot be checked. This CDR3 comprises 15 residues. The germline gives CDR1 KGHDR, CDR2 SFDVKD. The CDR3 loop is CATSEPGPLNQPQHF.

The chain uses TRBV3-1 and TRBJ1-6. Germline V gives CDR1 LGHDT, CDR2 YNNKEL (reference sequence). This CDR3 spans 15 amino acids. This CDR3 reads CASSQGGNDNSPLHF.

The gene calls are TRBV3-1 and TRBJ2-1; TCRdb designates TRBD2, a call that cannot be tested without DNA. The germline V gene has CDR1 LGHDT and CDR2 YNNKEL (reference sequence). The CDR3 loop spans 13 amino acids. CDR3 amino acids: CASSQTSSDEQFF.